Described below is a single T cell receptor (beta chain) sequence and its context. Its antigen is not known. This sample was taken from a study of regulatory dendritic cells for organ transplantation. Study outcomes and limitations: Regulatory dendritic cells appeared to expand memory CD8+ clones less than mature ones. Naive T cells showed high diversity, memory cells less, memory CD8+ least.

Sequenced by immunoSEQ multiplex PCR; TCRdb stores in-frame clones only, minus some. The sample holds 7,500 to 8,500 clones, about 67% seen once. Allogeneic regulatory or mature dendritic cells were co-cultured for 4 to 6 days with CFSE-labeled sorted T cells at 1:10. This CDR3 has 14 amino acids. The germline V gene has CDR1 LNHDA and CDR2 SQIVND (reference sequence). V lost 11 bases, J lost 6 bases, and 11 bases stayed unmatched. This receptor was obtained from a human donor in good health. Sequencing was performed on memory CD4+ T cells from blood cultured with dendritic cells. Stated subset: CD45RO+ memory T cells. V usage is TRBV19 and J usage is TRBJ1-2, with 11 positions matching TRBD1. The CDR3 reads CASRLDRGQDGYTF. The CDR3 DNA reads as TGTGCCTCTAGGTTGGACAGGGGGCAGGATGGCTACACCTTC. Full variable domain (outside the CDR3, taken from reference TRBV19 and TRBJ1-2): DGGITQSPKYLFRKEGQNVTLSCEQNLNHDAMYWYRQDPGQGLRLIYYSQIVNDFQKGDIAEGYSVSREKKESFPLTVTSAQKNPTAFYLCASRLDRGQDGYTFGSGTRLTVV.